The T cell receptor (beta chain) under discussion was sequenced for a study of T cells in Graves' hyperthyroidism and ophthalmopathy. Findings and caveats of the study: Within blood appeared most thyroid clonotypes that had expanded above 0.001. A model built on 13 V-J features separated ophthalmopathy from stable hyperthyroidism.

The table lists this clonotype with many counts. Its matching antigen is unknown. Authors of the study amplified TCR beta CDR3 regions from RNA transcripts. Carried out on the TCR CDR3, a first-round RT-PCR used the HTBI primer set. TCRdb independently ran MiXCR on the multiplex PCR reads; one entry per CDR3 protein. The sample shows roughly 290,000 distinct CDR3 sequences, roughly 13% of them seen only once. Investigators excluded patients with uncontrolled infection, other autoimmune disease, pregnancy or lactation. Each 10 ml fresh peripheral blood draw supplied the PBMCs. Germline CDR1 is SGHAT and CDR2 is FQNNGV. The CDR3 has 15 amino acids. Trimming left V 5 bases short and J 6 bases short, with 19 bases between.

This clonotype was obtained from a woman between 40 and 55 years old with Graves' hyperthyroidism. Specimen: blood. V gene TRBV11-2 combines with J gene TRBJ1-2, with D uncertain. The CDR3 DNA reads as TGTGCCAGCAGCGGCGACGGACGGTGGTTTGATGGCTACACCTTC. Translating it yields CASSGDGRWFDGYTF.